The rows below give T cell receptor beta chains drawn from one sample of a study of CD8 T cells in ankylosing spondylitis. TCRdb fed the 5' RACE reads into MiXCR, producing one record per CDR3 protein. The sample shows approximately 200,000 distinct CDR3 sequences, about 13% of them seen only once. Sequencing input: blood, either unsorted or a sorted T cell fraction (not recorded which). These receptor sequences come from a male donor with ankylosing spondylitis or in good health (not recorded which). Both conserved end residues are trimmed from each CDR3. Fields, in order: V gene, clone size, J gene, CDR3 length, CDR3 protein. Clone size is given for some rows only: seen once, a few or many times, or a class if the clone is expanded.

V gene: TRBV4-1
clone size: NA
J gene: TRBJ2-1
CDR3 length: 12
CDR3 protein: ASRAAGGLNEQF

V gene: TRBV7-9
clone size: NA
J gene: TRBJ2-1
CDR3 length: 13
CDR3 protein: ASSYTGTIYNEQF

V gene: TRBV19
clone size: NA
J gene: TRBJ2-3
CDR3 length: 14
CDR3 protein: ASNPYQSASTDTQY

V gene: TRBV10-2
clone size: NA
J gene: TRBJ2-7
CDR3 length: 11
CDR3 protein: ASNGGASYEQY

V gene: TRBV7-9
clone size: NA
J gene: TRBJ2-7
CDR3 length: 13
CDR3 protein: ASSPDRLSSYEQY

V gene: TRBV10-3
clone size: few
J gene: TRBJ2-2
CDR3 length: 16
CDR3 protein: AISERRVPPEGTGELF

V gene: TRBV12-5
clone size: NA
J gene: TRBJ2-3
CDR3 length: 11
CDR3 protein: ASGLGTADTQY

V gene: TRBV2
clone size: few
J gene: TRBJ2-5
CDR3 length: 15
CDR3 protein: ASSEFSDGRGEETQY

V gene: TRBV20-1
clone size: few
J gene: TRBJ2-1
CDR3 length: 11
CDR3 protein: SAGGPGDNEQF

V gene: TRBV6-5
clone size: NA
J gene: TRBJ1-5
CDR3 length: 15
CDR3 protein: ASSYPTGLYSNQPQH

V gene: TRBV7-9
clone size: few
J gene: TRBJ2-6
CDR3 length: 13
CDR3 protein: ASSHRYSGANVLT

V gene: TRBV20-1
clone size: NA
J gene: TRBJ1-6
CDR3 length: 12
CDR3 protein: SAQNTGAGSPLH

V gene: TRBV12-3/TRBV12-4
clone size: NA
J gene: TRBJ2-1
CDR3 length: 13
CDR3 protein: ASTLVYNSYNEQF

V gene: TRBV12-3/TRBV12-4
clone size: few
J gene: TRBJ2-1
CDR3 length: 9
CDR3 protein: ASTSGRELF

V gene: TRBV9
clone size: many
J gene: TRBJ2-2
CDR3 length: 15
CDR3 protein: ASSSPVAGADTGELF

V gene: TRBV12-3/TRBV12-4
clone size: many
J gene: TRBJ2-5
CDR3 length: 13
CDR3 protein: ASSSPARGPETQY

V gene: TRBV28
clone size: many
J gene: TRBJ2-7
CDR3 length: 11
CDR3 protein: ASSFGAVYEQY

V gene: TRBV29-1
clone size: NA
J gene: TRBJ2-5
CDR3 length: 10
CDR3 protein: SVRGDKETQY

V gene: TRBV29-1
clone size: NA
J gene: TRBJ2-1
CDR3 length: 11
CDR3 protein: SVALTSGNEQF

V gene: TRBV10-3
clone size: many
J gene: TRBJ2-1
CDR3 length: 12
CDR3 protein: AISVDSANNEQF

V gene: TRBV7-9
clone size: NA
J gene: TRBJ2-7
CDR3 length: 11
CDR3 protein: ASSSGQIYEQY

V gene: TRBV27
clone size: many
J gene: TRBJ2-1
CDR3 length: 14
CDR3 protein: ASSTGTGRPYNEQF

V gene: TRBV2
clone size: few
J gene: TRBJ2-5
CDR3 length: 14
CDR3 protein: ASSEGRTGLEETQY

V gene: TRBV7-2
clone size: NA
J gene: TRBJ1-1
CDR3 length: 14
CDR3 protein: ASSFGQQILNTEAF

V gene: TRBV13
clone size: NA
J gene: TRBJ2-2
CDR3 length: 13
CDR3 protein: ASSSGLAGPGELF

V gene: TRBV5-1
clone size: many
J gene: TRBJ2-5
CDR3 length: 13
CDR3 protein: ASSSGQGAGETQY

V gene: TRBV20-1
clone size: few
J gene: TRBJ2-3
CDR3 length: 11
CDR3 protein: SAKSLHTDTQY

V gene: TRBV12-3/TRBV12-4
clone size: many
J gene: TRBJ1-2
CDR3 length: 11
CDR3 protein: AILTGFNYGYT

V gene: TRBV4-1
clone size: NA
J gene: TRBJ2-5
CDR3 length: 12
CDR3 protein: ASSQQGVQETQY

V gene: TRBV27
clone size: few
J gene: TRBJ2-3
CDR3 length: 12
CDR3 protein: ASSFGDRSFTQY

V gene: TRBV10-3
clone size: few
J gene: TRBJ2-1
CDR3 length: 12
CDR3 protein: AISESYSGNEQF

V gene: TRBV4-1
clone size: few
J gene: TRBJ2-7
CDR3 length: 14
CDR3 protein: ASSQSGIPVIYEQY

V gene: TRBV6-5
clone size: NA
J gene: TRBJ2-2
CDR3 length: 13
CDR3 protein: ASSSRGMNTGELF

V gene: TRBV7-9
clone size: few
J gene: TRBJ2-3
CDR3 length: 13
CDR3 protein: ASSLVGRDTDTQY

V gene: TRBV6-2/TRBV6-3
clone size: NA
J gene: TRBJ2-4
CDR3 length: 10
CDR3 protein: ASGGTKNIQY

V gene: TRBV7-9
clone size: NA
J gene: TRBJ2-7
CDR3 length: 12
CDR3 protein: ASSLEGTNYEQY

V gene: TRBV5-6
clone size: many
J gene: TRBJ1-1
CDR3 length: 12
CDR3 protein: ASSPWTLSREAF

V gene: TRBV12-3/TRBV12-4
clone size: many
J gene: TRBJ2-7
CDR3 length: 10
CDR3 protein: ASSLMGYEQY

V gene: TRBV11-2
clone size: NA
J gene: TRBJ2-3
CDR3 length: 14
CDR3 protein: ASSLGDRGLGDTQY

V gene: TRBV6-2/TRBV6-3
clone size: many
J gene: TRBJ2-7
CDR3 length: 12
CDR3 protein: ASSYGSGSYEQY

V gene: TRBV25-1
clone size: NA
J gene: TRBJ2-7
CDR3 length: 13
CDR3 protein: ASSEVAGYYYEQY

V gene: TRBV20-1
clone size: many
J gene: TRBJ1-1
CDR3 length: 11
CDR3 protein: SARDNRDTEAF

V gene: TRBV27
clone size: NA
J gene: TRBJ1-5
CDR3 length: 13
CDR3 protein: ASSLSAGGHQPQH

V gene: TRBV29-1
clone size: few
J gene: TRBJ2-3
CDR3 length: 11
CDR3 protein: SVELWGTDTQY

V gene: TRBV5-1
clone size: NA
J gene: TRBJ2-2
CDR3 length: 13
CDR3 protein: ASSPGTSSGGELF

V gene: TRBV27
clone size: few
J gene: TRBJ2-1
CDR3 length: 11
CDR3 protein: ASSPRQGQAQF

V gene: TRBV5-8
clone size: few
J gene: TRBJ1-1
CDR3 length: 12
CDR3 protein: ASSLSLKRTEAF

V gene: TRBV20-1
clone size: NA
J gene: TRBJ2-5
CDR3 length: 14
CDR3 protein: SARPSSGSSGETQY

V gene: TRBV3-1
clone size: NA
J gene: TRBJ2-5
CDR3 length: 12
CDR3 protein: ASSPIQAGGTQY

V gene: TRBV6-1
clone size: few
J gene: TRBJ2-7
CDR3 length: 13
CDR3 protein: ASTETSVHSYEQY

V gene: TRBV14
clone size: NA
J gene: TRBJ2-3
CDR3 length: 15
CDR3 protein: ASSLPLGRDQEGTQY

V gene: TRBV24-1
clone size: few
J gene: TRBJ2-5
CDR3 length: 10
CDR3 protein: ATSDSRGTQY

V gene: TRBV11-2
clone size: few
J gene: TRBJ2-2
CDR3 length: 11
CDR3 protein: ASSRPWPGELF